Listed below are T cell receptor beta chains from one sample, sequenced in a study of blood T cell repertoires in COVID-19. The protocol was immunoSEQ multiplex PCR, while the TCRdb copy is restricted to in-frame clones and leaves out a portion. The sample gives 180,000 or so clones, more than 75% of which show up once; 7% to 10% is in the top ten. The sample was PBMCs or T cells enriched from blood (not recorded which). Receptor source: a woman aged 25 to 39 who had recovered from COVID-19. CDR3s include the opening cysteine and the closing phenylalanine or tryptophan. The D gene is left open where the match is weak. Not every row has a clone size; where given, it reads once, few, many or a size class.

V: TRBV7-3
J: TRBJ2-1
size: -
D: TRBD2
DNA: TGTGCCAGCAGCAGACTAGCGGGAGGTATTGACAATGAGCAGTTCTTC
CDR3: CASSRLAGGIDNEQFF

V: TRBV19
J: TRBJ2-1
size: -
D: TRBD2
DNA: TGTGCCAGTAGTATGACTAGCGGTTACAATGAGCAGTTCTTC
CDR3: CASSMTSGYNEQFF

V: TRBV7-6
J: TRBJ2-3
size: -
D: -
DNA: TGTGCCAGCAGCTCAGGCGTAATAGATACGCAGTATTTT
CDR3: CASSSGVIDTQYF

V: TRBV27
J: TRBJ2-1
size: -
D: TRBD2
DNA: TGTGCCAGCAGTTCATCTAGCGGGGGTAGATACAATGAGCAGTTCTTC
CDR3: CASSSSSGGRYNEQFF

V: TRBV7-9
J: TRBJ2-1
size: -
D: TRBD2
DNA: TGTGCCAGCAGCCGGAGCGGGACTATCAATGAGCAGTTCTTC
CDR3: CASSRSGTINEQFF

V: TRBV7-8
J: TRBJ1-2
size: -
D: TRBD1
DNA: TGTGCCAGCAGCTTAGCTGGGACAGGGCTCTATGGCTACACCTTC
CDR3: CASSLAGTGLYGYTF

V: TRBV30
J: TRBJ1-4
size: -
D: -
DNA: TGTGCCTGGGGATACAGAACCTTAACTAATGAAAAACTGTTTTTT
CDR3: CAWGYRTLTNEKLFF

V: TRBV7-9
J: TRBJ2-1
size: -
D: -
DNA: TGTGCCACCGCGGAGGAAGCGGCCTCCTACAATGAGCAGTTCTTC
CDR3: CATAEEAASYNEQFF

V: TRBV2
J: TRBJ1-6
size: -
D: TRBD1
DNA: TGTGCCAGCAGAACCCTACAGGGGGCTAGTTCACCCCTCCACTTT
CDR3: CASRTLQGASSPLHF

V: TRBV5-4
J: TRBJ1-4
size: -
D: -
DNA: TGTGCCAGCAGCTTCGGGGGGTCAACTAATGAAAAACTGTTTTTT
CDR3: CASSFGGSTNEKLFF

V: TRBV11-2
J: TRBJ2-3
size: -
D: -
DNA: TGTGCCAGCAGCTTCCTTTCAGTGGTCCTGACAGATACGCAGTATTTT
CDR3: CASSFLSVVLTDTQYF

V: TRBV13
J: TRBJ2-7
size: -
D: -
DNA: TGTGCCAGCAGCTTAGGGCAGGGGGGATCCTACGAGCAGTACTTC
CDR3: CASSLGQGGSYEQYF

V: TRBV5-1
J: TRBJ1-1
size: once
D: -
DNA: TGCGCCAGCAGAACACAGGTGGGCACTGAAGCTTTCTTT
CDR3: CASRTQVGTEAFF

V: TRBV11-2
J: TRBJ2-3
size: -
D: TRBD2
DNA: TGTGCCAGCAGCACCCCATCATATTCCGGGACTAGCGGAACTAAGTATTTT
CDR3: CASSTPSYSGTSGTKYF